This T cell receptor (beta chain) came from a study of human T cells and chemical hapten exposure. TCRdb recomputed calls from the RACE reads with MiXCR, one row per CDR3 protein. The top ten clones hold about 6.7% of a sample with about 40,000 distinct CDR3 sequences, around 3.2% of them seen once. Findings and caveats of the study: Alopecia affecting every donor means their immune response may not match healthy people's.

The time point here: patch test 2, 6 weeks after DPC sensitization. Treatment in this sample: therapeutic diphenylcyclopropenone sensitization with weekly scalp DPC. This clonotype was seen repeatedly, ten times or more. The antigen is unknown. The sequence was collected from a man between 35 and 55 years old with alopecia areata. Some clones in this sample may be carry-over from other donors' samples. The material sequenced was whole blood, taken in connection with sensitization to the hapten diphenylcyclopropenone (DPC).

The CDR3 sequence: CSVGLGGNTEAFF. The CDR3 DNA reads TGCAGCGTTGGGTTGGGGGGGAACACTGAAGCTTTCTTT. The chain uses TRBV29-1 and TRBJ1-1; a possible D gene is TRBD1 (5 bases). Trimming cost V 4 bases and J 1 base, with 10 bases left between them. Germline loops: CDR1 SQVTM, CDR2 ANQGSEA. The CDR3 totals 13 residues.